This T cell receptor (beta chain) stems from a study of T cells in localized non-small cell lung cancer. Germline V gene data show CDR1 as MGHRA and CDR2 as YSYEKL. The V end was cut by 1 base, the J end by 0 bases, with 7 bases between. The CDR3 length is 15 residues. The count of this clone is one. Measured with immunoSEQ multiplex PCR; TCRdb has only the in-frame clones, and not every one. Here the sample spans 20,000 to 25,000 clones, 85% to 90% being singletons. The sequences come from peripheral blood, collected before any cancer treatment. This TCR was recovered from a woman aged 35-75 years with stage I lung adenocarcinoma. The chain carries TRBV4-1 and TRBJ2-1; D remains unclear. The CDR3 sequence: CASSQGPSSYNEQFF. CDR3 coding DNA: TGCGCCAGCAGCCAAGGGCCAAGCTCCTACAATGAGCAGTTCTTC.